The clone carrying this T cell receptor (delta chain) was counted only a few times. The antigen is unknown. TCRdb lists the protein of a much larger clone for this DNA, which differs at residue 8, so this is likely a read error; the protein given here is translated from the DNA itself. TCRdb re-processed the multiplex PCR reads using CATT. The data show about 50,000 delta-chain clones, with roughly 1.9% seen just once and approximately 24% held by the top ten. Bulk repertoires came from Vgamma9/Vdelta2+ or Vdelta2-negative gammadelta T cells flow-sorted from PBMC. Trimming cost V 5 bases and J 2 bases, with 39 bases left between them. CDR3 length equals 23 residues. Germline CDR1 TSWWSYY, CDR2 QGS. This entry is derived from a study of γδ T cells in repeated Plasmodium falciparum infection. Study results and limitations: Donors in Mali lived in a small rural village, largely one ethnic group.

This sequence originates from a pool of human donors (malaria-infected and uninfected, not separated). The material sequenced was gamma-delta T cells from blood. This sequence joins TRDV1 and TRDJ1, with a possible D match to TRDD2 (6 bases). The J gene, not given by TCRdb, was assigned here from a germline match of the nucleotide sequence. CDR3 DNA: TGTGCTCTTGGGAAAACGGCCTTCCCCAATTGTCCTGGGCTACGAGTGGGAACCGATAAACTCATCTTT. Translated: CALGKTAFPNCPGLRVGTDKLIF.